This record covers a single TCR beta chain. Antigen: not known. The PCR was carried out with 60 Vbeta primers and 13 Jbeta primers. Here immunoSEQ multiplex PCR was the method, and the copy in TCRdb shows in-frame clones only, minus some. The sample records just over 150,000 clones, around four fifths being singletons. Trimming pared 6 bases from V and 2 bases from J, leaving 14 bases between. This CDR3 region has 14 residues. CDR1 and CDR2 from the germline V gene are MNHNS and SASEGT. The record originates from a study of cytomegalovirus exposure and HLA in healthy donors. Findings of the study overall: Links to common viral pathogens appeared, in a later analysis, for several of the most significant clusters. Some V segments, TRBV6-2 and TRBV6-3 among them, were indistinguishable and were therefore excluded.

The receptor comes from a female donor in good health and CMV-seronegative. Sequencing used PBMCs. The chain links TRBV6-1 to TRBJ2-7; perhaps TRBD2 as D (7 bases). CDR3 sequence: CASSGRGAAYEQYF. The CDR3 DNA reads TGTGCCAGCAGCGGCCGGGGGGCGGCCTACGAGCAGTACTTC.